This T cell receptor beta chain was recovered during a study of regulatory T cells in long-lasting Graves disease. This clonotype came up many times. CDR1 and CDR2 (germline): MNHNS, SASEGT. The V and J ends lost 6 bases and 5 bases respectively, with 17 bases between them. CDR3 length: 15 amino acids. Library construction for TCR beta used iRepertoire HTBI primers and Arm-PCR of CDR3 regions. Via MiXCR, TCRdb re-called the multiplex PCR reads, giving one row per CDR3 protein. The sample shows hundreds of thousands of distinct CDR3 sequences, roughly 14% of them seen only once. Time point given: newly diagnosed GD, antithyroid drugs for less than 3 months. The TCR library was made from RNA extracted from PBMCs. These sequences were also reported in another study, on T cells in Graves' hyperthyroidism and ophthalmopathy.

The material sequenced was peripheral blood mononuclear cells (PBMCs), taken at new diagnosis, from a patient treated with antithyroid drugs. The receptor was derived from a man aged 25 to 45 with Graves disease. This chain uses TRBV6-1 with TRBJ1-5; possible D gene TRBD1, 6 bases. CDR3 protein: CASRSRGKGDQPQHF. In DNA form, the CDR3 reads TGTGCCAGCAGGTCGAGGGGGAAGGGAGATCAGCCCCAGCATTTT.